The clone carrying this TCR beta chain turned up a few times. What it recognizes is unknown. The sample comes from a study of response to subunit inactivated influenza vaccine. Whole-study findings and limits: Researchers suggested that each seasonal influenza vaccination recruits few new T cells.

Germline V gene data show CDR1 as SEHNR and CDR2 as FQNEAQ (reference sequence). The CDR3 extends over 13 amino acids. The ends were cut back, 5 bases at V and 5 bases at J, with 12 bases in the middle. MiXCR was run by TCRdb on the RT-PCR reads, yielding one entry per CDR3 protein. The sample includes over 750,000 distinct CDR3 sequences, roughly 20% seen only once; the top ten take about 10%. The TCR was taken from a man aged 50-59 years who received an inactivated influenza vaccine. The rearrangement links TRBV7-9 to TRBJ2-5; D may be TRBD2 (6 bases). The source material was PBMCs from blood, sampled 5 days after vaccination. The CDR3 sequence is CASSPTSLETQYF. CDR3 nucleotides: TGTGCCAGCAGCCCGACTAGTCTGGAGACCCAGTACTTC.